This record concerns one TCR beta chain sequence. This sample is part of a study of cytomegalovirus exposure and HLA in healthy donors. Both 60 Vbeta primers and 13 Jbeta primers went into the PCR. The assay was immunoSEQ multiplex PCR, and TCRdb's table has in-frame clones only and misses some. This table has roughly 110,000 clones, 60% to 85% appearing once. What was sequenced was PBMCs. The sequence came from a female donor in good health and CMV-seronegative.

CDR3 in amino acids: CASSLGSGGSTDTQYF. DNA for the CDR3: TGTGCCAGCAGCTTAGGTTCGGGGGGTAGCACAGATACGCAGTATTTT. The chain carries TRBV7-6 and TRBJ2-3, with 7 nucleotides matching TRBD2. The V gene end was trimmed by 1 base and the J gene end by 0 bases; junction bases not matched to a gene: 4. The length of the CDR3 is 16 residues. The germline gives CDR1 SGHVS, CDR2 FNYEAQ.